The rows below give T cell receptor beta chains drawn from one sample of a study of shared T cell receptors in the human thymus. Some clones are missing from TCRdb's copy, which holds only in-frame ones; the method was immunoSEQ multiplex PCR. Of some 700,000 clones detected, over 75% appear once; the ten largest clones hold roughly 0.01%. These data were also reused for a study on human thymus T cells.

The sample was thymocytes. The receptors stem from a girl less than two years old with a congenital heart defect. Both conserved end residues are part of each CDR3. The order of the fields is CDR3 protein, CDR3 DNA, V gene, J gene, D gene, clone size. The D gene is left open where the match is weak. Clone size is given for some rows only: seen once, a few or many times, or a class if the clone is expanded.

CSVDAREGETQYF	TGCAGCGTAGACGCTAGGGAGGGGGAGACCCAGTACTTC	TRBV29-1	TRBJ2-5	TRBD2	.
CASSRRDRVGGDYGYTF	TGCGCCAGCAGCCGGAGGGACAGGGTAGGAGGGGACTATGGCTACACCTTC	TRBV5-1	TRBJ1-2	TRBD1	.
CTSSQPGQRERDSPLHF	TGCACCAGCAGCCAACCGGGACAGCGAGAAAGGGATTCACCCCTCCACTTT	TRBV1	TRBJ1-6	.	.
CASSPSPGQGEGGSNQPQHF	TGTGCCAGCTCACCGTCCCCGGGACAGGGGGAAGGGGGGAGCAATCAGCCCCAGCATTTT	TRBV18	TRBJ1-5	TRBD1	.
CASSPQVYRGGYTF	TGTGCCAGCAGCCCGCAGGTCTACCGTGGTGGCTACACCTTC	TRBV27	TRBJ1-2	.	.
CASSLGGGGRWTRTQYF	TGTGCCAGCAGCTTGGGAGGGGGGGGCAGGTGGACGCGGACCCAGTACTTC	TRBV5-8	TRBJ2-5	.	.
CSVEFRYHTNQPQHF	TGCAGCGTTGAATTCCGGTACCATACCAATCAGCCCCAGCATTTT	TRBV29-1	TRBJ1-5	.	.
CASSLVHGGDSDTQYF	TGTGCCAGCAGCTTGGTCCACGGGGGGGACTCAGATACGCAGTATTTT	TRBV5-4	TRBJ2-3	TRBD2	.
CASSQVGQGDTEAFF	TGTGCCAGCAGCCAAGTGGGACAGGGGGACACTGAAGCTTTCTTT	TRBV14	TRBJ1-1	TRBD1	.
CASSSTVSSYNSPLHF	TGTGCCAGCAGCTCGACGGTTAGCTCCTATAATTCCCCCCTCCACTTT	TRBV5-4	TRBJ1-6	.	.
CASSPGQGRAISYGYTF	TGTGCCAGCAGTCCGGGACAGGGGCGGGCGATTAGCTATGGCTACACCTTC	TRBV5-6	TRBJ1-2	TRBD1	once
CAISESWREKAYGYTF	TGTGCCATCAGTGAGTCGTGGAGGGAGAAGGCCTATGGCTACACCTTC	TRBV10-3	TRBJ1-2	.	once
CASSVDRNQPQHF	TGTGCCAGCAGCGTAGACAGGAATCAGCCCCAGCATTTT	TRBV9	TRBJ1-5	.	.
CASSLGSPGTEAFF	TGTGCCAGCAGCTTGGGGTCCCCGGGAACTGAAGCTTTCTTT	TRBV5-4	TRBJ1-1	.	.
CASQLSAGTDISPLHF	TGTGCCAGCCAACTATCCGCCGGGACAGACATTTCACCCCTCCACTTT	TRBV5-5	TRBJ1-6	TRBD1	.
CASSSPPGTDYGYTF	TGTGCCAGTAGCTCCCCTCCCGGGACAGACTATGGCTACACCTTC	TRBV19	TRBJ1-2	TRBD1	.
CASRLRDNEQFF	TGCGCCAGCAGGCTCAGGGACAATGAGCAGTTCTTC	TRBV5-1	TRBJ2-1	.	.
CATRGQGINQPQHF	TGTGCCACCAGGGGACAGGGCATTAATCAGCCCCAGCATTTT	TRBV15	TRBJ1-5	TRBD1	.
CASSFRVPILAKNIQYF	TGTGCCAGCAGTTTCCGCGTCCCCATATTAGCCAAAAACATTCAGTACTTC	TRBV28	TRBJ2-4	.	.
CASSPAGDAYEQYF	TGTGCCAGCTCACCAGCGGGGGACGCCTACGAGCAGTACTTC	TRBV18	TRBJ2-7	TRBD2	.
CASSTEPRESTEAFF	TGTGCCAGCAGCACTGAACCCAGGGAAAGCACTGAAGCTTTCTTT	TRBV5-4	TRBJ1-1	.	.
CATSRTRRDQYF	TGTGCCACCAGCAGGACGCGCCGGGATCAGTATTTT	TRBV15	TRBJ2-3	.	.
CASSWRPLGVQETQYF	TGTGCCAGCAGCTGGCGACCCCTGGGAGTTCAAGAGACCCAGTACTTC	TRBV5-6	TRBJ2-5	.	.
CASSLGDSGYTF	TGTGCCAGCAGCCTTGGCGACAGTGGCTACACCTTC	TRBV5-6	TRBJ1-2	.	.
CATSRDVLDLLTTGSYNQPQHF	TGTGCCACCAGCAGAGATGTTTTAGACCTGCTCACGACAGGGAGTTACAATCAGCCCCAGCATTTT	TRBV15	TRBJ1-5	TRBD1	.
CASSFTGGTEAFF	TGTGCCAGCAGCTTTACGGGAGGCACTGAAGCTTTCTTT	TRBV7-8	TRBJ1-1	.	.
CASSLGDRSNYGYTF	TGCGCCAGCAGCTTGGGGGACAGATCTAACTATGGCTACACCTTC	TRBV5-1	TRBJ1-2	TRBD1	.
CASTRDRDGYTF	TGTGCCAGCACCCGGGACAGGGATGGCTACACCTTC	TRBV6-1	TRBJ1-2	TRBD1	.
CASSQDSGRGARETQYF	TGTGCCAGCAGTCAGGACAGCGGGAGGGGCGCAAGAGAGACCCAGTACTTC	TRBV28	TRBJ2-5	TRBD2	.
CASSKLAGGPKETQYF	TGCGCCAGCAGCAAACTAGCGGGGGGGCCGAAGGAGACCCAGTACTTC	TRBV5-1	TRBJ2-5	TRBD2	once
CASSIPFTGTGYTDTQYF	TGCGCCAGCAGCATACCCTTCACCGGGACAGGTTACACAGATACGCAGTATTTT	TRBV4-1	TRBJ2-3	TRBD1	few
CASRSTGKNYEQYF	TGTGCCAGCAGATCGACAGGGAAAAACTACGAGCAGTACTTC	TRBV6-5	TRBJ2-7	TRBD1	.
CASRDRVNTGELFF	TGTGCCAGCAGGGACAGGGTTAACACCGGGGAGCTGTTTTTT	TRBV6-1	TRBJ2-2	TRBD1	.
CASSVSGVSSGANVLTF	TGTGCCAGCAGCGTATCTGGAGTCAGCTCTGGGGCCAACGTCCTGACTTTC	TRBV9	TRBJ2-6	.	.
CASEGVTGTSTGELFF	TGTGCCAGCGAGGGGGTAACCGGGACAAGCACCGGGGAGCTGTTTTTT	TRBV28	TRBJ2-2	.	.
CASSPAAGACGGYTF	TGCGCCAGCAGCCCGGCGGCAGGGGCGTGTGGTGGCTACACCTTC	TRBV5-1	TRBJ1-2	.	.
CASSFGRGGGGLFYEQYF	TGTGCCAGCAGCTTTGGTCGGGGAGGGGGGGGCCTCTTCTACGAGCAGTACTTC	TRBV5-5	TRBJ2-7	.	.
CASSPDPDRPYEQYF	TGTGCCAGCAGCCCAGACCCGGACAGACCCTACGAGCAGTACTTC	TRBV14	TRBJ2-7	.	.
CASSHGRRNWTSGSYGYTF	TGTGCCAGTAGTCACGGCCGGAGGAATTGGACCTCGGGGAGCTATGGCTACACCTTC	TRBV19	TRBJ1-2	.	.
CASSEALLLGETGGEQYF	TGTGCCAGCAGTGAAGCGCTTCTGTTGGGAGAGACAGGGGGAGAGCAGTACTTC	TRBV6-1	TRBJ2-7	TRBD1	.
CASSVGRGGSETQYF	TGTGCCAGCAGCGTAGGTCGGGGGGGCTCTGAGACCCAGTACTTC	TRBV9	TRBJ2-5	TRBD2	.
CASSQDPGQPGNTIYF	TGCGCCAGCAGCCAAGATCCCGGACAGCCTGGAAACACCATATATTTT	TRBV4-1	TRBJ1-3	.	.